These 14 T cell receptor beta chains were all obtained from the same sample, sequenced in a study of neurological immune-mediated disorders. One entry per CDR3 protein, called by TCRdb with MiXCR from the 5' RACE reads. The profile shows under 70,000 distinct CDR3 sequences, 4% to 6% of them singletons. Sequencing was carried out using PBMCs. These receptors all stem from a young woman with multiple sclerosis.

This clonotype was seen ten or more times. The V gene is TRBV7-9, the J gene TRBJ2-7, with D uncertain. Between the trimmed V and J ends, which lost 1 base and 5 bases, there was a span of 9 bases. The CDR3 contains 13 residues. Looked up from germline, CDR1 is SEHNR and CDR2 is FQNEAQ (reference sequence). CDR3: CASSLVDLHEQYF. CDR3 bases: TGTGCCAGCAGCTTAGTTGACCTCCACGAGCAGTACTTC. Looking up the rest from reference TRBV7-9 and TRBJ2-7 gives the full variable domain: DTGVSQNPRHKITKRGQNVTFRCDPISEHNRLYWYRQTLGQGPEFLTYFQNEAQLEKSRLLSDRFSAERPKGSFSTLEIQRTEQGDSAMYLCASSLVDLHEQYFGPGTRLTVT.

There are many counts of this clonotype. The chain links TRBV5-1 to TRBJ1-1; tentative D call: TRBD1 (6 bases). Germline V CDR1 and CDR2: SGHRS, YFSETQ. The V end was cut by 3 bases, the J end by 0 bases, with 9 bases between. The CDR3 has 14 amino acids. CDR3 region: CASSSGQLNTEAFF. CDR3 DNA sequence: TGCGCCAGCAGCTCCGGACAGCTGAACACTGAAGCTTTCTTT.

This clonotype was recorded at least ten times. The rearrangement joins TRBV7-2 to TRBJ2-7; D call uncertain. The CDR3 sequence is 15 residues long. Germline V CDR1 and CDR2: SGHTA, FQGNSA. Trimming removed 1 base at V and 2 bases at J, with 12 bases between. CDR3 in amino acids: CASSLGSEITYEQYF. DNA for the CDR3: TGTGCCAGCAGCTTAGGCAGTGAGATTACCTACGAGCAGTACTTC.

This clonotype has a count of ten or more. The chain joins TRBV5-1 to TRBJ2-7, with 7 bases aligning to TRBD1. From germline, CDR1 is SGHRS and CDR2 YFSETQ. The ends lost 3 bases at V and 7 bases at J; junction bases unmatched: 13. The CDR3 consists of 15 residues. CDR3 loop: CASSSRQGGLTEQYF. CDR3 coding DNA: TGCGCCAGCAGCTCACGACAGGGTGGGTTGACGGAGCAGTACTTC. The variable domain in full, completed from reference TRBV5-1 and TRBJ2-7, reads KAGVTQTPRYLIKTRGQQVTLSCSPISGHRSVSWYQQTPGQGLQFLFEYFSETQRNKGNFPGRFSGRQFSNSRSEMNVSTLELGDSALYLCASSSRQGGLTEQYFGPGTRLTVT.

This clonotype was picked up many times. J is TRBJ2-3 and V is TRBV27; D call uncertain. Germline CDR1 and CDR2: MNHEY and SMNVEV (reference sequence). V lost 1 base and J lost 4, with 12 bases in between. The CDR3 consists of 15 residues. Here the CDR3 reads CASSLLPIEADTQYF. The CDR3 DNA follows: TGTGCCAGCAGTTTATTACCTATAGAGGCAGATACGCAGTATTTT.

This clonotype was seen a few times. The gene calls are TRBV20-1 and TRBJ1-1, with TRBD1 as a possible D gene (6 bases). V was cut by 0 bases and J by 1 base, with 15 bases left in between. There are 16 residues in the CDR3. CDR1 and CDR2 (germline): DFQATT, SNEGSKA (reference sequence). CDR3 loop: CSARDRLTGWNTEAFF. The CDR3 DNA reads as TGCAGTGCTAGAGATCGATTGACAGGTTGGAACACTGAAGCTTTCTTT.

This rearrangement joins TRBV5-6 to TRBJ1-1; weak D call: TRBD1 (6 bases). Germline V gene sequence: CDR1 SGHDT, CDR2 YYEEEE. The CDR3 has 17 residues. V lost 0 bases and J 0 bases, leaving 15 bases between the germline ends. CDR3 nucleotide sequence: TGTGCCAGCAGCTTGGAGAACAGGGCCTATATGAACACTGAAGCTTTCTTT. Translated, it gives CASSLENRAYMNTEAFF.

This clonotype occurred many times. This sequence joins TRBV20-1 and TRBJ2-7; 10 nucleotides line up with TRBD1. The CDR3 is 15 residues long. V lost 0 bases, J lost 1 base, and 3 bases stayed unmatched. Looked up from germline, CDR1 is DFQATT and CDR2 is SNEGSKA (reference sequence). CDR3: CSARDRDRGSYEQYF. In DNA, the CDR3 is TGCAGTGCTAGAGATCGGGACAGGGGTTCCTACGAGCAGTACTTC.

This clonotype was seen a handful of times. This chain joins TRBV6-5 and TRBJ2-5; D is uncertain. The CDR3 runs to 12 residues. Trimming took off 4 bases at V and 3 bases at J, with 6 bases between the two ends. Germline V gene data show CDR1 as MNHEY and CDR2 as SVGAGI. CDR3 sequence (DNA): TGTGCCAGCAGTTCGGAAGAAGAGACCCAGTACTTC. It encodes CASSSEEETQYF.

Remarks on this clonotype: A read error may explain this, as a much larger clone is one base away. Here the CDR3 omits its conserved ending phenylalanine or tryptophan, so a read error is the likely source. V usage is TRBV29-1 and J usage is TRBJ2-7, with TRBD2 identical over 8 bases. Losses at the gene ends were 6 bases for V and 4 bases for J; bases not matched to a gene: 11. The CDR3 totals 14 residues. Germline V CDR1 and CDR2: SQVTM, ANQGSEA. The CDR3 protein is CSVRMSGGVYEQYI. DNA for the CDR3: TGCAGCGTCCGAATGAGCGGGGGTGTTTACGAGCAGTACATC.

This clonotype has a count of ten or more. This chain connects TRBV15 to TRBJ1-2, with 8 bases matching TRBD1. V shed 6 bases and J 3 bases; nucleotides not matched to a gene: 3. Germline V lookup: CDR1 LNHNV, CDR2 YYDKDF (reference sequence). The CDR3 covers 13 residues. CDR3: CATSSTGDYGYTF. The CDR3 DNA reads TGTGCCACCAGTTCGACAGGGGACTATGGCTACACCTTC. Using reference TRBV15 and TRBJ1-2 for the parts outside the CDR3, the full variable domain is DAMVIQNPRYQVTQFGKPVTLSCSQTLNHNVMYWYQQKSSQAPKLLFHYYDKDFNNEADTPDNFQSRRPNTSFCFLDIRSPGLGDTAMYLCATSSTGDYGYTFGSGTRLTVV.

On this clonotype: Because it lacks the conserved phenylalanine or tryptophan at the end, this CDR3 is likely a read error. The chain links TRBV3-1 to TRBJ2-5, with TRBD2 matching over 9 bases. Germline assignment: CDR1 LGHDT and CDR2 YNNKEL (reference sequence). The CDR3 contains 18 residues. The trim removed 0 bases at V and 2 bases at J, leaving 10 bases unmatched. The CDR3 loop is CASSQDPPASGVQETQYN. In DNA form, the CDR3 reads TGTGCCAGCAGCCAAGACCCTCCGGCTAGCGGGGTTCAAGAGACCCAGTACAAC.

CDR3 in DNA: TGCAGTGCTAGTCCTGGGCTCGTCCTCGGAAACACCATATATTTT. Protein product: CSASPGLVLGNTIYF. This chain connects TRBV20-1 to TRBJ1-3; D gene uncertain. Germline V CDR1 and CDR2: DFQATT, SNEGSKA (reference sequence). Trimming took off 3 bases at V and 4 bases at J, with 16 bases between the two ends. The CDR3 covers 15 residues.

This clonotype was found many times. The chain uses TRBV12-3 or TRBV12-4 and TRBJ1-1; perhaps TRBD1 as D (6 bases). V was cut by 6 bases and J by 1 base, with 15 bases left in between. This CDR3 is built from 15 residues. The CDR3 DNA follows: TGTGCCAGCAGCTATTACACGACAGGGAACACTGAAGCTTTCTTT. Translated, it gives CASSYYTTGNTEAFF.